This T cell receptor beta chain was obtained from a study of cytomegalovirus exposure and HLA in healthy donors. As for the study in general: A later analysis reported the same platform for the 95 to 150 validation repertoires and the 650 to 750 first-cohort repertoires.

Worth noting for this clone: Its target is not known.

Germline CDR1 LNHNV, CDR2 YYDKDF (reference sequence). Trimming took off 0 bases at V and 4 bases at J, with 9 bases between the two ends. This CDR3 region has 14 residues. Findings of the study overall: The classifier reportedly diagnosed cytomegalovirus status with high sensitivity and specificity.

Profiling relied on immunoSEQ multiplex PCR, and the TCRdb table lists in-frame clones only, not all of them. The data contain under 400,000 clones, approximately 91% of them seen just once; the ten biggest clones take up approximately 0.9%. The receptor comes from a man aged 30 to 45 in good health and CMV-seronegative. The sample was PBMCs. This chain connects TRBV15 to TRBJ1-2, with D maybe TRBD1 (6 bases). The CDR3 DNA reads as TGTGCCACCAGCAGAGAGGGACAAGTCTATGGCTACACCTTC. This codes for CATSREGQVYGYTF.